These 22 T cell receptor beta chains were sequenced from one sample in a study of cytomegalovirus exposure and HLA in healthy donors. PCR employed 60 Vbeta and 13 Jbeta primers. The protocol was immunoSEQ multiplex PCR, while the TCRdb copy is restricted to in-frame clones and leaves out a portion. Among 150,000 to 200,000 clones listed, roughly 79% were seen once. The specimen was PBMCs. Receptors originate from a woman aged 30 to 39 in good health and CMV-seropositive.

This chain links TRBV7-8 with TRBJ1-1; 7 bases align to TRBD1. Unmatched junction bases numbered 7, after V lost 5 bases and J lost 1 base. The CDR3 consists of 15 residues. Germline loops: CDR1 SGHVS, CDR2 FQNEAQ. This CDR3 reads CASSGLQGPNTEAFF. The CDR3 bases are TGTGCCAGCAGCGGTCTACAGGGGCCGAACACTGAAGCTTTCTTT.

This chain's CDR3 is CATSTREGQGLTGELFF. CDR3 DNA: TGTGCCACCTCCACGCGGGAGGGCCAAGGCCTCACCGGGGAGCTGTTTTTT. This chain uses TRBV10-3 with TRBJ2-2; 9 bases are shared with TRBD2. CDR1 and CDR2 (germline): ENHRY, SYGVKD. V lost 10 bases, J lost 4 bases, and 16 bases stayed unmatched. The CDR3 totals 17 residues.

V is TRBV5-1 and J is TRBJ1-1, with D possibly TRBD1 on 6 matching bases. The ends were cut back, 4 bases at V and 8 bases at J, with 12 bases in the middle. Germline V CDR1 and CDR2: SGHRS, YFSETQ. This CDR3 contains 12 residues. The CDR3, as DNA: TGCGCCAGCAGCGTAACAGGGATCGAAGCTTTCTTT. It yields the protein CASSVTGIEAFF.

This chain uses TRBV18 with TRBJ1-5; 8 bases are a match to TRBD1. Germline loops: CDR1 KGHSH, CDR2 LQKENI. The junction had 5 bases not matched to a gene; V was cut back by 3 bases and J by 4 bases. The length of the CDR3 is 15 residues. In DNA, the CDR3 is TGTGCCAGCTCACCCCGACAGGGGACGAATCAGCCCCAGCATTTT. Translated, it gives CASSPRQGTNQPQHF.

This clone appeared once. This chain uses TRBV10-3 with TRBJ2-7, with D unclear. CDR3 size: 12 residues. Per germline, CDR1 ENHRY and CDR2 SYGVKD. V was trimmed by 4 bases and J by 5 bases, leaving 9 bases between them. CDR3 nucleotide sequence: TGTGCCATCAGTGCGAACAGTGACGAGCAGTACTTC. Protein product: CAISANSDEQYF.

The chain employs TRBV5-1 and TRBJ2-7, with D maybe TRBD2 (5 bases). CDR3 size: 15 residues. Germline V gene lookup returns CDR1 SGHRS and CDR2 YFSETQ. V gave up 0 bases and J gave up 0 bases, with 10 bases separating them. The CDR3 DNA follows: TGCGCCAGCAGCTTGGTAGTAGCGAGCTCCTACGAGCAGTACTTC. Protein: CASSLVVASSYEQYF.

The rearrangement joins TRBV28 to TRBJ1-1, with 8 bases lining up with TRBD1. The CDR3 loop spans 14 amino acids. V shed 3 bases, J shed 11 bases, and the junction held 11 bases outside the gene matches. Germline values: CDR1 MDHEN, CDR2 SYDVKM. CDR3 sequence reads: CASSLETGAVGAFF. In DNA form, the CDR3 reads TGTGCCAGCAGTTTGGAGACAGGGGCCGTGGGGGCTTTCTTT.

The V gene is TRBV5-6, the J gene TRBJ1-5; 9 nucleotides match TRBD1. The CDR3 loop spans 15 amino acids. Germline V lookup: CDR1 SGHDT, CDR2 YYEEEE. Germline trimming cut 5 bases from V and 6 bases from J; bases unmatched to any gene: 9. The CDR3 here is CASSRQDRGGQPQHF. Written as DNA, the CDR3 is TGTGCCAGCAGTCGCCAGGACAGGGGTGGTCAGCCCCAGCATTTT. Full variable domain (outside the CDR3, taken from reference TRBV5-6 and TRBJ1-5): DAGVTQSPTHLIKTRGQQVTLRCSPKSGHDTVSWYQQALGQGPQFIFQYYEEEERQRGNFPDRFSGHQFPNYSSELNVNALLLGDSALYLCASSRQDRGGQPQHFGDGTRLSIL.

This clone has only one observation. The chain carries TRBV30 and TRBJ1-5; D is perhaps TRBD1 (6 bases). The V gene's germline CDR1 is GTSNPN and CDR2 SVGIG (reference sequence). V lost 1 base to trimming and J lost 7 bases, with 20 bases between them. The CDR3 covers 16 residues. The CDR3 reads CAWSGEGHQLGQPQHF. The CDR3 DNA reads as TGTGCCTGGAGTGGGGAGGGACACCAACTGGGCCAGCCCCAGCATTTT.

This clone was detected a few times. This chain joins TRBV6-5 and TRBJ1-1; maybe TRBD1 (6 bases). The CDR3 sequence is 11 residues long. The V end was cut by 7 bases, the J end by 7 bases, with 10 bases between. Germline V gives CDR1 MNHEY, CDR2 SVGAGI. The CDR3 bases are TGTGCCAGCACCAGCAGGGGTGAAGCTTTCTTT. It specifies CASTSRGEAFF.

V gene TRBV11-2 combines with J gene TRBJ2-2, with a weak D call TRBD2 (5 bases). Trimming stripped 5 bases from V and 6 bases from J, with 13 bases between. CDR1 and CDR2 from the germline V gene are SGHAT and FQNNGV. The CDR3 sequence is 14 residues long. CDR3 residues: CASSPVSGSGELFF. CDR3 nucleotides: TGTGCCAGCAGCCCCGTGTCGGGATCCGGGGAGCTGTTTTTT.

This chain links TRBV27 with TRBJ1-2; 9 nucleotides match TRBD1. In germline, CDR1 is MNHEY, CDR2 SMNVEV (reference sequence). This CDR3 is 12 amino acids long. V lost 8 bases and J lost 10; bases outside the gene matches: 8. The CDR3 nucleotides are TGTGCCAGCCGTGGACAGGGGCCACTCTACACCTTC. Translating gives CASRGQGPLYTF.

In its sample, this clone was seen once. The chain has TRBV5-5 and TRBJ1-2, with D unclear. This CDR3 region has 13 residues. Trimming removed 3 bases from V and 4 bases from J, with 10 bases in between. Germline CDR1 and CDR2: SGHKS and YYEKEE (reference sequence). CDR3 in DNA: TGTGCCAGCAGCTCGTCGGGGTTCTATGGCTACACCTTC. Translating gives CASSSSGFYGYTF.

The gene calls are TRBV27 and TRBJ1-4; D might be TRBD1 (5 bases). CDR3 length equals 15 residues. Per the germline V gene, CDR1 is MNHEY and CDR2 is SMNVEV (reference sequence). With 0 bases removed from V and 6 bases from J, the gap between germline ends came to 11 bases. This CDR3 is CASSLSLGAHEKLFF. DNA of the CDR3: TGTGCCAGCAGTTTATCGCTTGGGGCACATGAAAAACTGTTTTTT.

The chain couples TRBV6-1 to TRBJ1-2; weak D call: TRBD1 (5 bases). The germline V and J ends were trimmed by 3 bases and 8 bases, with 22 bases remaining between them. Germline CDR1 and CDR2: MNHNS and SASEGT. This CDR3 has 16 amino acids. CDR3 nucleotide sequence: TGTGCCAGCAGTGACCATGGACCCCTAAGGCGGGGGGGCTACACCTTC. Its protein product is CASSDHGPLRRGGYTF.

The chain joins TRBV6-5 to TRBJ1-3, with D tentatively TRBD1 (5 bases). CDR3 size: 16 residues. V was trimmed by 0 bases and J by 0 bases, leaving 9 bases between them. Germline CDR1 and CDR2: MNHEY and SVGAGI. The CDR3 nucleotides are TGTGCCAGCAGTTACTCGGGGGGGTACTCTGGAAACACCATATATTTT. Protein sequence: CASSYSGGYSGNTIYF.

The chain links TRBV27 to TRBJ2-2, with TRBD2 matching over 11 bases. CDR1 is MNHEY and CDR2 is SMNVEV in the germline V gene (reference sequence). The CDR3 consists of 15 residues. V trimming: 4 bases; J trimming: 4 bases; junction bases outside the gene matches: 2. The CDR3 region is CASSSLAGATGELFF. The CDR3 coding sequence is TGTGCCAGCAGTTCACTAGCGGGAGCCACCGGGGAGCTGTTTTTT.

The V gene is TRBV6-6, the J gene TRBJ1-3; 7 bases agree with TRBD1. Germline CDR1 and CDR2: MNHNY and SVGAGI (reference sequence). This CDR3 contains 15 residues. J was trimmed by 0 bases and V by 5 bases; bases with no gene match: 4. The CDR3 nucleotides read TGTGCCAGCAGTGAGGGACAGATCTCTGGAAACACCATATATTTT. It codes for CASSEGQISGNTIYF.

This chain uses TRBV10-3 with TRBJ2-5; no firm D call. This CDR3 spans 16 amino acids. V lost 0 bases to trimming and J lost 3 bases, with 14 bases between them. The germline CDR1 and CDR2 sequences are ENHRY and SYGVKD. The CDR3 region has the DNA TGTGCCATCAGTGAGTCGAATTTCGGCGAGGAAGAGACCCAGTACTTC. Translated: CAISESNFGEEETQYF.

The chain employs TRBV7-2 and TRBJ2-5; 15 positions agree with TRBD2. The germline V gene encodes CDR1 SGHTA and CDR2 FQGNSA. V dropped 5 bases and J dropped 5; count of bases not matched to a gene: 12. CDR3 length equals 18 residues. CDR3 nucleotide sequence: TGTGCCAGCAGCAGTGGACTAGCGGGAGGGTATCGGTGGGAGACCCAGTACTTC. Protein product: CASSSGLAGGYRWETQYF.

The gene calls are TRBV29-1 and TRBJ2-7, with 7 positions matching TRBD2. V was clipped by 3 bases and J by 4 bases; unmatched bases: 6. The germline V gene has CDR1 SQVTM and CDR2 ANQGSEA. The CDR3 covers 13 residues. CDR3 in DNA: TGCAGCGTTGATGGCGGGAGTGTTTACGAGCAGTACTTC. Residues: CSVDGGSVYEQYF.

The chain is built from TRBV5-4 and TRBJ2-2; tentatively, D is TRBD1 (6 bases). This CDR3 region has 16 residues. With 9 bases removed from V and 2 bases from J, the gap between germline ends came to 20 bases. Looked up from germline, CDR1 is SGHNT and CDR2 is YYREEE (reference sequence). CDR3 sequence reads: CATAWVTGINTGELFF. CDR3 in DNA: TGTGCCACCGCATGGGTCACAGGGATTAACACCGGGGAGCTGTTTTTT.